This is a list of T cell receptor beta chains from one sample in a study of PD-L1 blockade in urothelial cancer. Profiling relied on immunoSEQ multiplex PCR, and the TCRdb table lists in-frame clones only, not all of them. The sample shows roughly 110,000 clones, approximately 89% of them seen only once. The source material was PBMCs, sampled around atezolizumab (anti-PD-L1) treatment. These receptors all stem from a man aged 55-75 years with urothelial cancer. Each CDR3 is given with its conserved first and last residue. A D gene is named only where the DNA matches it firmly. Clone size is stated in some rows and not others, as once, few, many or a class when expanded.

TRBJ1-1 TRBV5-1 NA TRBD1 CASRPRTGRAEAFF TGCGCCAGCAGACCGCGGACAGGGAGGGCTGAAGCTTTCTTT
TRBJ2-1 TRBV25-1 NA NA CAIGLQVLEGGEQFF TGTGCCATCGGGCTTCAGGTACTAGAGGGTGGTGAGCAGTTCTTC
TRBJ2-1 TRBV5-1 once NA CASSYRDRLDEQFF TGCGCCAGCAGCTACAGGGACCGCCTAGATGAGCAGTTCTTC
TRBJ1-2 TRBV2 NA TRBD1 CASSLGQGNYGYTF TGTGCCAGCAGCCTCGGACAGGGGAACTATGGCTACACCTTC
TRBJ2-1 TRBV28 NA NA CASSPWAYNEQFF TGTGCCAGCAGCCCATGGGCGTACAATGAGCAGTTCTTC
TRBJ2-7 TRBV28 NA TRBD2 CASPMHSGTAYEQYF TGTGCCAGCCCCATGCATAGCGGGACGGCCTACGAGCAGTACTTC
TRBJ2-7 TRBV5-4 NA TRBD2 CASSAGLAGSYEQYF TGTGCCAGCAGCGCGGGACTAGCGGGATCCTACGAGCAGTACTTC
TRBJ2-5 TRBV30 NA TRBD2 CAWSVLGGSGETQYF TGTGCCTGGAGTGTACTCGGGGGGTCGGGCGAGACCCAGTACTTC
TRBJ2-5 TRBV5-8 NA TRBD2 CASSLLTSGAEETQYF TGTGCCAGCAGCTTATTGACTAGCGGGGCTGAAGAGACCCAGTACTTC
TRBJ1-5 TRBV2 few NA CASGLPANQPQHF TGTGCCTCGGGACTCCCGGCGAATCAGCCCCAGCATTTT
TRBJ2-2 TRBV2 NA TRBD1 CASRQGTNTGELFF TGTGCCAGCAGACAGGGGACGAACACCGGGGAGCTGTTTTTT
TRBJ2-1 TRBV25-1 NA TRBD1 CASSFVTGDYNEQFF TGTGCCAGCAGTTTCGTAACAGGGGACTACAATGAGCAGTTCTTC
TRBJ1-5 TRBV28 NA NA CASSLFPQGSNQPQHF TGTGCCAGCAGTTTATTCCCACAGGGAAGCAATCAGCCCCAGCATTTT
TRBJ1-5 TRBV19 once NA CASSSRDTYQPQHF TGTGCCAGTAGTTCACGGGACACCTATCAGCCCCAGCATTTT
TRBJ2-4 TRBV5-6 NA NA CANFSSGRRNIQYF TGTGCCAACTTCTCATCGGGGAGGAGAAACATTCAGTACTTC
TRBJ2-1 TRBV2 NA NA CASTEGLGYYNEQFF TGTGCCAGCACGGAGGGGCTAGGCTACTACAATGAGCAGTTCTTC
TRBJ1-5 TRBV5-1 NA TRBD1 CASSSRGTSNQPQHF TGCGCCAGTTCTTCCAGGGGGACTAGCAATCAGCCCCAGCATTTT
TRBJ2-2 TRBV18 NA NA CASSARFGGSGELFF TGTGCCAGCTCAGCCCGCTTTGGAGGGTCCGGGGAGCTGTTTTTT
TRBJ1-2 TRBV7-9 NA NA CASSLDRLRNYGYTF TGTGCCAGCAGCTTAGATAGACTTCGAAACTATGGCTACACCTTC
TRBJ1-2 TRBV19 NA NA CASSIGSGANYGYTF TGTGCCAGTAGTATAGGCTCAGGGGCTAACTATGGCTACACCTTC
TRBJ2-7 TRBV2 NA TRBD2 CASSSGTTVPGQYF TGTGCCAGCAGCTCCGGGACTACCGTTCCCGGGCAGTACTTC
TRBJ1-1 TRBV19 NA NA CASSTSIGVNTEAFF TGTGCCAGTAGTACTTCAATAGGGGTGAACACTGAAGCTTTCTTT
TRBJ2-7 TRBV7-2 NA NA CASSLSSSYEQYF TGTGCCAGCAGCCTTAGTTCTTCCTACGAGCAGTACTTC
TRBJ2-7 TRBV12-2 NA NA CASRIQGVRDEQYF TGTGCAAGTCGCATACAGGGGGTAAGGGACGAGCAGTACTTC
TRBJ2-5 TRBV6-1 NA TRBD1 CASSAGTGRVETQYF TGTGCCAGCAGTGCAGGGACAGGGCGGGTGGAGACCCAGTACTTC
TRBJ2-1 TRBV18 NA TRBD2 CASSPPGLAGRYNEQFF TGTGCCAGCTCACCACCGGGACTAGCGGGCCGCTACAATGAGCAGTTCTTC
TRBJ2-5 TRBV5-6 NA NA CASSPPFGGWEETQYF TGTGCCAGCAGCCCCCCATTCGGGGGATGGGAAGAGACCCAGTACTTC
TRBJ2-5 TRBV5-1 NA NA CASSLLDETQYF TGCGCCAGCAGCTTGTTAGATGAGACCCAGTACTTC
TRBJ2-1 TRBV19 NA TRBD2 CASSIQLAGGFNEQFF TGTGCCAGTAGTATACAGCTAGCGGGAGGGTTCAATGAGCAGTTCTTC
TRBJ2-2 TRBV28 NA NA CASSLASALNTGELFF TGTGCCAGCAGTTTGGCTAGCGCCCTGAACACCGGGGAGCTGTTTTTT
TRBJ1-2 TRBV30 NA NA CAWSVYSLGYTF TGTGCCTGGAGTGTATACAGTCTTGGCTACACCTTC
TRBJ2-3 TRBV2 NA NA CASRKTRDGTQYF TGTGCCAGCAGAAAGACTAGAGACGGTACGCAGTATTTT
TRBJ2-7 TRBV7-2 few TRBD2 CASSPPGLNYEQYF TGTGCCAGCAGTCCTCCGGGACTAAACTACGAGCAGTACTTC
TRBJ2-7 TRBV7-2 once NA CASSLSTIGSYEQYF TGTGCCAGCAGCTTATCAACGATCGGCTCCTACGAGCAGTACTTC
TRBJ1-2 TRBV28 once NA CASSWQGYGYTF TGTGCCAGCAGTTGGCAGGGGTATGGCTACACCTTC
TRBJ2-3 TRBV5-4 NA NA CASSLVVAGVGTDTQYF TGTGCCAGCAGCTTGGTAGTCGCAGGGGTCGGCACAGATACGCAGTATTTT
TRBJ1-2 TRBV10-3 NA TRBD1 CAISSSTGDYGYTF TGTGCCATCAGTTCTTCTACAGGGGACTATGGCTACACCTTC
TRBJ1-1 TRBV18 NA TRBD1 CASSPEGTGLTTEAFF TGTGCCAGCTCACCAGAAGGGACAGGGTTGACCACTGAAGCTTTCTTT
TRBJ2-5 TRBV10-3 NA NA CAISDQQGGYQETQYF TGTGCCATCAGTGACCAACAGGGGGGGTACCAAGAGACCCAGTACTTC
TRBJ2-5 TRBV6-1 NA NA CASSEADNTQYF TGTGCCAGCAGTGAGGCAGACAACACCCAGTACTTC
TRBJ1-2 TRBV2 NA TRBD1 CASSDQGQATYGYTF TGTGCCAGCAGTGACCAGGGACAGGCTACCTATGGCTACACCTTC
TRBJ2-3 TRBV28 NA TRBD1 CASSFYQGASDTQYF TGTGCCAGCAGTTTTTACCAGGGGGCATCAGATACGCAGTATTTT
TRBJ1-1 TRBV7-3 NA NA CASSLRGNTEAFF TGTGCCAGCAGCTTAAGAGGGAATACTGAAGCTTTCTTT
TRBJ2-1 TRBV18 NA TRBD1 CASSRTGVSEQFF TGTGCCAGCTCAAGGACAGGAGTAAGTGAGCAGTTCTTC
TRBJ1-1 TRBV6-1 NA NA CASSRWATEAFF TGTGCCAGCAGCCGATGGGCCACTGAAGCTTTCTTT
TRBJ1-6 TRBV7-2 NA NA CASSSQPAGSPLHF TGTGCCAGCAGCTCCCAACCGGCAGGATCACCCCTCCACTTT
TRBJ2-6 TRBV30 once TRBD2 CARGEGGGANVLTF TGTGCGCGGGGGGAGGGCGGCGGGGCCAACGTCCTGACTTTC
TRBJ2-7 TRBV18 NA NA CASSPRREVEQYF TGTGCCAGCTCCCCTAGAAGGGAGGTCGAGCAGTACTTC
TRBJ2-6 TRBV19 NA TRBD2 CASSLFRGGDGANVLTF TGTGCCAGTAGTCTCTTCCGTGGGGGGGATGGGGCCAACGTCCTGACTTTC
TRBJ2-7 TRBV30 NA TRBD1 CAWSVHRTGLENRGEQYF TGTGCCTGGAGTGTACATAGGACAGGGTTGGAAAATCGAGGCGAGCAGTACTTC
TRBJ2-1 TRBV11-2 NA NA CASSLGSSYNEQFF TGTGCCAGCAGCTTGGGCAGCTCCTACAATGAGCAGTTCTTC
TRBJ2-5 TRBV5-1 once NA CASGAQGGGETQYF TGCGCCAGCGGCGCTCAGGGGGGCGGGGAGACCCAGTACTTC
TRBJ2-7 TRBV15 NA TRBD1 CATSREGQGGYEQYF TGTGCCACCAGCAGAGAGGGACAGGGGGGGTACGAGCAGTACTTC
TRBJ2-7 TRBV28 once TRBD1 CASIPAGQGSYEQYF TGTGCCAGCATCCCCGCGGGACAGGGATCCTACGAGCAGTACTTC
TRBJ2-3 TRBV27 NA TRBD2 CASSLVSGGPNTQYF TGTGCCAGCAGTTTAGTTTCGGGAGGGCCGAATACGCAGTATTTT
TRBJ1-2 TRBV18 NA TRBD1 CASSPVEGAFGYTF TGTGCCAGCTCACCAGTCGAGGGGGCATTTGGCTACACCTTC
TRBJ2-3 TRBV4-3 NA NA CASSQDKRRTRDLSTDTQYF TGCGCCAGCAGCCAAGATAAGAGGAGGACCCGGGACTTGTCCACAGATACGCAGTATTTT
TRBJ2-3 TRBV7-9 NA TRBD1 CASSPNRGHSTDTQYF TGTGCCAGCAGCCCCAACAGGGGACATAGCACAGATACGCAGTATTTT
TRBJ2-6 TRBV29-1 few NA CSAYLAQGSSGANVLTF TGCAGCGCTTACCTTGCACAGGGCTCCTCTGGGGCCAACGTCCTGACTTTC